These T cell receptor beta chains were read from a single sample in a study of cytomegalovirus exposure and HLA in healthy donors. Assay used: immunoSEQ multiplex PCR; TCRdb lists only in-frame clones, some missing. The data contain roughly 200,000 clones, 75% to 80% of them singletons. Sequenced sample: PBMCs. These receptors all stem from a woman younger than 45 in good health and CMV-seropositive. CDR3s include the opening cysteine and the closing phenylalanine or tryptophan. A D gene is named only where the DNA matches it firmly. Clone size is shown for a subset of rows, as once, few, many or a class of expanded clone.

TRBD1	once	TRBV7-9	TRBJ1-2	TGTTCCATCACAAGACTGGACAGGGCAGGCGGCTACACCTTC	CSITRLDRAGGYTF
TRBD2	NA	TRBV4-2	TRBJ2-7	TGTGCCAGCAGCCGCGAACTAGCGGGAGGAAGCAACGAGCAGTACTTC	CASSRELAGGSNEQYF
NA	NA	TRBV7-6	TRBJ2-5	TGTGCCAGCAGCTTATTCCCGGGCCGGGGAGAGACCCAGTACTTC	CASSLFPGRGETQYF
TRBD1	NA	TRBV5-4	TRBJ2-5	TGTGCCAGCAGCGGCGGGGACAGGGGCCAAGAGACCCAGTACTTC	CASSGGDRGQETQYF
NA	NA	TRBV5-6	TRBJ2-3	TGTGCCAGCAGCACTATGGATACGCAGTATTTT	CASSTMDTQYF
TRBD2	NA	TRBV4-1	TRBJ2-5	TGCGCCAGCAGCCAAATTAGCGGGGGGAGCCTAAGCCGTTCGCGCCAAGAGACCCAGTACTTC	CASSQISGGSLSRSRQETQYF
TRBD1	NA	TRBV11-3	TRBJ1-2	TGTGCCAGCAGCTTGGTAGGACAGGGGGTAGGCTACACCTTC	CASSLVGQGVGYTF
TRBD1	NA	TRBV7-2	TRBJ2-4	TGTGCCAGCAGCTTAGAGACAGGGGGCGTAAACATTCAGTACTTC	CASSLETGGVNIQYF
TRBD2	NA	TRBV4-1	TRBJ2-6	TGCGCCAGCAGCCCCTTAGCGGGGACTGGGGCCAACGTCCTGACTTTC	CASSPLAGTGANVLTF
TRBD1	NA	TRBV28	TRBJ2-7	TGTGCCAGCAGCCAGACAGGGGGCCCCCACGAGCAGTACTTC	CASSQTGGPHEQYF
TRBD1	NA	TRBV7-2	TRBJ2-7	TGTGCCAGCAGCTCGGGACAGGGTCCCTACGAGCAGTACTTC	CASSSGQGPYEQYF
TRBD1	NA	TRBV4-1	TRBJ2-6	TGCGCCAGCAGCCAACCCTTCTTGGACAGGCCTGGGGCCAACGTCCTGACTTTC	CASSQPFLDRPGANVLTF
TRBD2	NA	TRBV7-6	TRBJ2-3	TGTGCCAGCAGCTTAGGAGGCCTAGCGGTGAGCACAGATACGCAGTATTTT	CASSLGGLAVSTDTQYF
NA	NA	TRBV7-7	TRBJ2-3	TGTGCTAGCAGCTTAAACGGTTACACAGATACGCAGTATTTT	CASSLNGYTDTQYF
NA	NA	TRBV5-1	TRBJ1-1	TGCGCCAGCAGATTAGGAGGGAACACTGAAGCTTTCTTT	CASRLGGNTEAFF
TRBD1	NA	TRBV4-3	TRBJ2-7	TGCGCCAGCAGCCAAGGACAGGGGGGAACCTACGAGCAGTACTTC	CASSQGQGGTYEQYF
TRBD1	NA	TRBV6-1	TRBJ1-5	TGTGCCACCGTGGGGACAGGGTATAGCAATCAGCCCCAGCATTTT	CATVGTGYSNQPQHF
NA	NA	TRBV6-6	TRBJ2-3	TGTGCCAGCAGTTACACCGGGTCCCCGACGGAAGATACGCAGTATTTT	CASSYTGSPTEDTQYF
NA	NA	TRBV6-6	TRBJ1-2	TGTGCCAGCAGTTACTCGAGGAGGGGGGGCAGCTATAGCTACACCTTC	CASSYSRRGGSYSYTF
TRBD2	NA	TRBV28	TRBJ2-1	TGTGCCAGCAGTTCTCCCGGGACTAGCGGGAGCGATGAGCAGTTCTTC	CASSSPGTSGSDEQFF
NA	once	TRBV6-1	TRBJ1-6	TGTGCCAGCAGTGAAGTGGGCAGGACGGGGTCACCCCTCCACTTT	CASSEVGRTGSPLHF
TRBD1	NA	TRBV6-5	TRBJ1-6	TGTGCCAGCACAGGGGGCAATTCACCCCTCCACTTT	CASTGGNSPLHF
NA	NA	TRBV6-6	TRBJ2-5	TGTGCCAGCAGTCAACCCGACAGGTCTCAGACCCAGTACTTC	CASSQPDRSQTQYF
NA	NA	TRBV30	TRBJ2-1	TGTGCCTGGAGTGAGGAGACCTATAGGGGGGGTGAGCAGTTCTTC	CAWSEETYRGGEQFF
TRBD2	NA	TRBV30	TRBJ2-3	TGTGCCTGGGGCTTAGCGGGCGGGTCCACAGATACGCAGTATTTT	CAWGLAGGSTDTQYF
TRBD2	few	TRBV5-4	TRBJ2-1	TGTGCCAGCAGCTTATCCGGACTAGACCCCTACAATGAGCAGTTCTTC	CASSLSGLDPYNEQFF